The clone carrying this T cell receptor (beta chain) has just one count. Its antigen is unidentified. The library came from three nested PCR rounds adapted from ARM-PCR protocols. One entry per CDR3 protein, called by TCRdb with MiXCR from the multiplex PCR reads. The repertoire holds 120,000 or so distinct CDR3 sequences, with 66% as singletons. This sample was included in a study of tumor and adjacent non-tumor tissue in lung cancer. Study observations and caveats: Normal lung showed higher cumulative top 100 clone frequency than tumor. TCR diversity was significantly greater in tumor than normal lung tissue.

This sample's RNA came from whole unsorted tissue. The CDR3 contains 14 residues. The V gene lost 9 bases and the J gene lost 1 base, with 15 bases spanning the gap. In germline, CDR1 is KGHSH, CDR2 LQKENI. The sequencing input was lung tumor tissue. The chain couples TRBV18 to TRBJ1-1, with D unresolved. The clonotype comes from a man aged 30 to 45 with non-small cell lung cancer. CDR3 loop: CASSPDITNTEAFF. The CDR3 DNA sequence: TGTGCCAGTTCCCCCGACATCACGAACACTGAAGCTTTCTTT.